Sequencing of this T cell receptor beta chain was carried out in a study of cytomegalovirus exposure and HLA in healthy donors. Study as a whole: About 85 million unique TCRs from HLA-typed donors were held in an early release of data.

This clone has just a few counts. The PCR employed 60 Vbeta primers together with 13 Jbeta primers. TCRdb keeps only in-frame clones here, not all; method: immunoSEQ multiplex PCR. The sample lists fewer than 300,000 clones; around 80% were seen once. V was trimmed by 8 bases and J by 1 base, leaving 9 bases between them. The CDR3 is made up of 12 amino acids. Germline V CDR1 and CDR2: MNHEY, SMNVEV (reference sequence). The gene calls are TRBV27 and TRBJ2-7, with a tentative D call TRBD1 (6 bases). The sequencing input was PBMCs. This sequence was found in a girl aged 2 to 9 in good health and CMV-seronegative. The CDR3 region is CASAGDSYEQYF. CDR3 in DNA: TGTGCCAGCGCAGGGGATTCCTACGAGCAGTACTTC.